The clone carrying this T cell receptor (beta chain) was seen many times. Each population that was sorted was more than 95% pure. The data were taken from a study of beta chain features in type 1 diabetes. Every isolated RNA sample was fully reverse transcribed, so sequencing captured expressed TCRB transcripts. Some clones are missing from TCRdb's copy, which holds only in-frame ones; the method was immunoSEQ multiplex PCR. The sample has hundreds of thousands of clones, 7.5% to 9% seen once; the top ten hold around 0.45%. Germline values: CDR1 KGHSH, CDR2 LQKENI. The CDR3 is 11 amino acids. Trimming pared 2 bases from V and 3 bases from J, leaving 2 bases between.

The chain carries TRBV18 and TRBJ2-7; D unclear. This clonotype was obtained from a woman aged 18 to 35 in good health. The specimen was central memory CD4+ T cells from blood. The CDR3 protein is CASSPDYEQYF. The CDR3 nucleotides read TGTGCCAGCTCACCAGACTACGAGCAGTACTTC.